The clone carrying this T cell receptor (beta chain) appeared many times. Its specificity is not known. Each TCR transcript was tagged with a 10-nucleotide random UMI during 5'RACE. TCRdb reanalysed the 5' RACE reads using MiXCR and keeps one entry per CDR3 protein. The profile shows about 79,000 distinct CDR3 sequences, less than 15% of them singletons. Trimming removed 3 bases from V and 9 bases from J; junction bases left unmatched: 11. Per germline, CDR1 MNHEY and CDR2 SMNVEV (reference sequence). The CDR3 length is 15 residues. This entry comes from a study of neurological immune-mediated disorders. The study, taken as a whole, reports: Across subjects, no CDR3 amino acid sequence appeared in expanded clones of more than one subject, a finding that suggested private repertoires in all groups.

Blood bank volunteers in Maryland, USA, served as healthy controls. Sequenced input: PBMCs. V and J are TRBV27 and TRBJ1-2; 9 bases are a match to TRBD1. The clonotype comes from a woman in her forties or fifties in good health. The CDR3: CASSLTGGKSKSYTF. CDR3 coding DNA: TGTGCCAGCAGTTTGACAGGGGGAAAAAGCAAGAGCTACACCTTC.